These T cell receptor beta chains were read from a single sample in a study of graft-versus-host responses after intestinal transplantation. The data were produced by immunoSEQ multiplex PCR, yet TCRdb's version contains in-frame clones alone and is incomplete. The sample holds around 21,000 clones, 25% to 35% seen once. This specimen was alloreactive CD8+ T cells from a mixed lymphocyte reaction culture, taken before intestinal transplant. The receptor source for this set is a human patient who received an intestinal transplant. CDR3s leave out the opening cysteine and the closing phenylalanine or tryptophan. A D gene is named only where the DNA matches it firmly.

d_gene	v_gene	j_gene	len	CDR3aa
.	TRBV7-2	TRBJ2-5	14	ASSFWSRDIGQTQY
.	TRBV4-1	TRBJ2-5	11	ASSQVEGETQY
.	TRBV6-5	TRBJ2-2	11	ASSYSTTGELF
.	TRBV29-1	TRBJ1-3	10	SVEGEGNTIY
.	TRBV4-1	TRBJ1-3	13	ASSYDPFSGSIIY
.	TRBV4-2	TRBJ1-1	10	ASSQDAVEAF
.	TRBV4-1	TRBJ2-7	13	ASSFESGGGYEQY
.	TRBV7-7	TRBJ2-7	12	ASSLEARSYEQY
.	TRBV6-1	TRBJ1-6	11	ASSLSPGSPLH
.	TRBV30	TRBJ2-5	11	AWSVWGAETQY
.	TRBV9	TRBJ2-2	14	ASSVAGGGYTGELF
.	TRBV2	TRBJ2-7	13	ASRGRRVRPYEQY
.	TRBV18	TRBJ2-2	14	ASSPVAARNTGELF
.	TRBV7-2	TRBJ1-1	11	ASSLEVNTEAF
.	TRBV10-3	TRBJ1-1	11	AISEMRSTEAF
.	TRBV5-3	TRBJ2-2	13	ARSLAGFFTGELF
.	TRBV28	.	15	ASSLLLGAGSSYEQY
TRBD2	TRBV7-3	TRBJ2-3	14	ASSLAGREGTDTQY
.	TRBV7-9	TRBJ2-1	13	ASSLGGGHYNEQF
.	TRBV10-3	TRBJ1-1	12	ATARGYSITEAF
TRBD2	TRBV11-1	TRBJ2-7	12	ASSFSGRIYEQY
.	TRBV5-6	TRBJ2-7	12	ASRVWGALYEQY
.	TRBV7-6	TRBJ2-7	13	ASSSQTLISYEQY
.	TRBV29-1	TRBJ1-2	12	SVVPDDYFYGYT
TRBD2	TRBV28	TRBJ2-1	13	ASSILAGRHNEQF
.	TRBV5-4	TRBJ1-2	14	ASSLKTGANFDGYT
.	TRBV7-9	TRBJ2-3	14	ASSLYVAGLGDTQY
.	TRBV7-3	TRBJ2-3	13	ASSLFGRSGDTQY
.	TRBV19	TRBJ1-2	10	ASSPDNYGYT
.	TRBV7-6	TRBJ2-3	12	ASSLIGRTDTQY
.	TRBV6-5	TRBJ2-1	10	ASSYRGNEQF
.	TRBV7-9	TRBJ2-7	12	ASSGWTASYEQY
.	TRBV7-6	TRBJ2-7	13	ASSLALEASYEQY
TRBD1	TRBV4-2	TRBJ2-7	13	ASSLRTGSTYEQY
TRBD2	TRBV5-6	TRBJ2-1	15	ASSPHPSGRYYNEQF
TRBD1	TRBV7-6	TRBJ2-5	13	ASSLDWTGQETQY
TRBD1	TRBV6-1	TRBJ1-2	13	AILGTGETNYGYT
.	TRBV6-4	TRBJ2-1	12	ASSDHIQGHEQF
TRBD1	TRBV11-3	TRBJ1-6	9	ASSGAGQGC
TRBD1	TRBV6-5	TRBJ1-2	13	ASSFVGTDNYGYT
.	TRBV13	TRBJ2-5	11	ASSLTIRETQY